Below, 31 T cell receptor beta chains from the same sample are listed, as sequenced in a study of identical twins. Using its own MiXCR run on the 5' RACE reads, TCRdb lists one record per CDR3 protein. Among hundreds of thousands of distinct CDR3 sequences, about 18% were seen once, and the ten largest hold roughly 14%. These same data were also listed under a study on T cells expressing NK-cell markers.

The sample was PBMCs. All receptors come from a young woman in good health.

The chain joins TRBV12-3 or TRBV12-4 to TRBJ2-1; TRBD2 might be the D (7 bases). The CDR3 runs to 15 residues. The V and J ends lost 3 bases and 2 bases respectively, with 11 bases between them. CDR3 sequence: CASSFFGGPYNEQFF. The CDR3 DNA follows: TGTGCCAGCAGTTTTTTCGGGGGGCCCTACAATGAGCAGTTCTTC.

The chain carries TRBV7-6 and TRBJ2-7; no clear D. The germline V gene has CDR1 SGHVS and CDR2 FNYEAQ. The CDR3 is made up of 15 amino acids. Deletions cut 1 base from V and 0 bases from J, with 10 bases between. The CDR3 loop is CASSLDVWSSYEQYF. CDR3 DNA: TGTGCCAGCAGCTTAGACGTTTGGAGCTCCTACGAGCAGTACTTC.

The gene calls are TRBV20-1 and TRBJ2-4; 7 nucleotides match TRBD2. CDR1 and CDR2 from the germline V gene are DFQATT and SNEGSKA (reference sequence). V lost 5 bases, J lost 8 bases, and 15 bases stayed unmatched. This CDR3 is built from 15 residues. CDR3 nucleotides: TGCAGTGCTCCGCCAGGGAGCGGGATCAGGGACATTCAGTACTTC. This sequence encodes CSAPPGSGIRDIQYF.

This clonotype has a handful of counts. V usage is TRBV12-3 or TRBV12-4 and J usage is TRBJ2-6, with a weak D call TRBD1 (6 bases). Trimming removed 5 bases from V and 0 bases from J, with 14 bases in between. The CDR3 runs 17 residues. The CDR3 is CASSGDRTNSGANVLTF. CDR3 nucleotide sequence: TGTGCCAGCAGTGGCGACAGGACGAACTCTGGGGCCAACGTCCTGACTTTC.

The chain recombines TRBV6-5 with TRBJ2-5; perhaps TRBD2 as D (5 bases). Germline V gene sequence: CDR1 MNHEY, CDR2 SVGAGI. V gave up 0 bases and J gave up 5 bases, with 13 bases separating them. The CDR3 loop spans 15 amino acids. The chain's CDR3 is CASSYSPRGGETQYF. CDR3 nucleotides: TGTGCCAGCAGTTACTCGCCCAGAGGCGGGGAGACCCAGTACTTC.

The rearrangement links TRBV19 to TRBJ1-4; no firm D call. The germline V gene has CDR1 LNHDA and CDR2 SQIVND (reference sequence). This CDR3 is 11 amino acids long. Trimming pared 2 bases from V and 7 bases from J, leaving 2 bases between. The CDR3, as DNA: TGTGCCAGTAGTATATCTGAAAAACTGTTTTTT. Translation: CASSISEKLFF.

This clonotype came up a few times. The chain recombines TRBV3-1 with TRBJ2-5; TRBD2 matches 11 bases. Per germline, CDR1 LGHDT and CDR2 YNNKEL (reference sequence). The junction had 9 bases not matched to a gene; V was cut back by 6 bases and J by 3 bases. The CDR3 consists of 16 residues. CDR3 bases: TGTGCCAGCAGGCTAACCGGGACTAGCGGTAAAGAGACCCAGTACTTC. Amino acid sequence: CASRLTGTSGKETQYF.

This clonotype was counted between two and nine times. J is TRBJ2-7 and V is TRBV29-1; the D gene is possibly TRBD2 (5 bases). The length of the CDR3 is 11 residues. Germline V CDR1 and CDR2: SQVTM, ANQGSEA. Trimming cost V 6 bases and J 2 bases, with 8 bases left between them. In DNA form, the CDR3 reads TGCAGCGTCGGACTCCCCTACGAGCAGTACTTC. Its translation: CSVGLPYEQYF.

V gene TRBV5-1 combines with J gene TRBJ2-4, with D possibly matching TRBD1 (5 bases). The length of the CDR3 is 15 residues. V shed 5 bases and J shed 1 base, with 13 bases lying between them. Per the germline V gene, CDR1 is SGHRS and CDR2 is YFSETQ. CDR3 sequence: CASSQTHRAKNIQYF. The CDR3, as DNA: TGCGCCAGCAGTCAAACCCACAGGGCCAAAAACATTCAGTACTTC. The entire variable domain, with the rest obtained from reference TRBV5-1 and TRBJ2-4, is as follows: KAGVTQTPRYLIKTRGQQVTLSCSPISGHRSVSWYQQTPGQGLQFLFEYFSETQRNKGNFPGRFSGRQFSNSRSEMNVSTLELGDSALYLCASSQTHRAKNIQYFGAGTRLSVL.

This clonotype was recorded a few times. The chain joins TRBV10-3 to TRBJ2-3, with D possibly being TRBD1 or TRBD2 (5 bases each). V lost 2 bases, J lost 1 base, and 16 bases lay in between. The CDR3 spans 17 residues. Germline V gives CDR1 ENHRY, CDR2 SYGVKD. The CDR3 DNA reads TGTGCCATCAGTGAGCCCCTCGTCCAGGGAGGCACAGATACGCAGTATTTT. It is translated as CAISEPLVQGGTDTQYF.

This chain joins TRBV10-3 and TRBJ2-1; D may match TRBD1 or TRBD2 (7 bases each). V lost 7 bases to trimming and J lost 9 bases, with 19 bases between them. In germline, CDR1 is ENHRY, CDR2 SYGVKD. CDR3 length: 14 amino acids. The CDR3 loop is CAIMGGQGEGEQFF. Here the CDR3 DNA reads TGTGCCATCATGGGAGGGCAGGGGGAAGGTGAGCAGTTCTTC.

The V gene is TRBV5-6, the J gene TRBJ2-1; D is ambiguous. Trimming left V 2 bases short and J 6 bases short, with 12 bases between. There are 14 residues in the CDR3. Germline-derived CDR1 and CDR2 are SGHDT and YYEEEE. The CDR3 loop is CASSLEANLNEQFF. As DNA, the CDR3 is TGTGCCAGCAGCTTAGAAGCGAACCTCAATGAGCAGTTCTTC.

This clonotype has a handful of counts. This chain joins TRBV15 and TRBJ2-4; no firm D call. The germline gives CDR1 LNHNV, CDR2 YYDKDF (reference sequence). Trimming stripped 0 bases from V and 11 bases from J, with 14 bases between. The CDR3 has 14 residues. The CDR3 DNA sequence: TGTGCCACCAGCAGAGACGGTCCTTCCCCCCTTCAGTACTTC. It codes for CATSRDGPSPLQYF.

This CDR3 is CASVLAGGSTDTQYF. In nucleotides, the CDR3 is TGTGCCAGCGTCCTAGCGGGGGGAAGCACAGATACGCAGTATTTT. The V call is TRBV5-5, the J call TRBJ2-3, with TRBD2 matching 11 bases. The CDR3 length is 15 residues. V lost 7 bases, J lost 0 bases, and 4 bases stayed unmatched. Looked up from germline, CDR1 is SGHKS and CDR2 is YYEKEE (reference sequence).

The J gene is TRBJ2-3, the V gene TRBV7-2; 10 bases are shared with TRBD2. This CDR3 has 15 residues. Germline CDR1 and CDR2: SGHTA and FQGNSA. Trimming removed 3 bases from V and 4 bases from J; junction bases left unmatched: 4. This chain's CDR3 is CASSFTSGNADTQYF. In DNA, the CDR3 is TGTGCCAGCAGCTTTACTAGCGGGAATGCAGATACGCAGTATTTT.

The J gene is TRBJ2-7, the V gene TRBV4-1; D may be TRBD1 or TRBD2 (5 bases each). Trimming took off 3 bases at V and 8 bases at J, with 8 bases between the two ends. Germline-derived CDR1 and CDR2 are MGHRA and YSYEKL. The CDR3 runs to 11 residues. The CDR3 loop reads CASSHRDQQYF. As DNA, the CDR3 is TGCGCCAGCAGCCACAGGGACCAGCAGTACTTC.

This clonotype occurred a few times. The chain has TRBV12-3 or TRBV12-4 and TRBJ2-3, with 14 nucleotides matching TRBD2. After removal of 6 bases from V and 5 bases from J, the junction contained 4 bases not matched to a gene. The CDR3 sequence is 15 residues long. DNA for the CDR3: TGTGCCAGCAGCCCCGGGACTAGCGGGGGAGATACGCAGTATTTT. It translates to CASSPGTSGGDTQYF.

A few counts support this clonotype. DNA for the CDR3: TGCGCCAGCAGCCAGTGGTTCGCCGGCAATCAGCCCCAGCATTTT. It translates to CASSQWFAGNQPQHF. This sequence joins TRBV4-3 and TRBJ1-5; unclear D gene. The CDR3 loop spans 15 amino acids. The germline V gene encodes CDR1 LGHNA and CDR2 YSLEER. V was clipped by 3 bases and J by 2 bases, with 11 bases between them.

This chain connects TRBV9 to TRBJ2-7; unclear D gene. The V end lost 3 bases, the J end lost 2 bases, and 18 bases lay between the germline ends. The germline gives CDR1 SGDLS, CDR2 YYNGEE. This CDR3 is built from 16 residues. This CDR3 reads CASSAQDSGHTYEQYF. The CDR3 coding sequence is TGTGCCAGCAGCGCTCAAGACTCCGGGCACACCTACGAGCAGTACTTC.

The chain links TRBV19 to TRBJ2-3; maybe TRBD2 (5 bases). The CDR3 is 15 residues long. Germline-derived CDR1 and CDR2 are LNHDA and SQIVND (reference sequence). The ends were cut back, 5 bases at V and 3 bases at J, with 15 bases in the middle. The CDR3 protein is CASSPQHGVTDTQYF. In DNA, the CDR3 is TGTGCCAGTAGTCCACAGCACGGGGTTACAGATACGCAGTATTTT.

In its sample, this clonotype was seen a few times. The chain couples TRBV7-9 to TRBJ1-2; D perhaps matches TRBD1 (5 bases). The V end was cut by 0 bases, the J end by 6 bases, with 14 bases between. There are 15 residues in the CDR3. Germline V lookup: CDR1 SEHNR, CDR2 FQNEAQ (reference sequence). The CDR3 protein is CASSLATGGGDGYTF. In DNA form, the CDR3 reads TGTGCCAGCAGCTTAGCTACAGGTGGTGGGGATGGCTACACCTTC. Full variable domain (outside the CDR3, taken from reference TRBV7-9 and TRBJ1-2): DTGVSQNPRHKITKRGQNVTFRCDPISEHNRLYWYRQTLGQGPEFLTYFQNEAQLEKSRLLSDRFSAERPKGSFSTLEIQRTEQGDSAMYLCASSLATGGGDGYTFGSGTRLTVV.

This clonotype was found a few times. The J gene is TRBJ2-1, the V gene TRBV2, with TRBD2 matching over 12 bases. The CDR3 covers 18 residues. Germline V gene lookup returns CDR1 SNHLY and CDR2 FYNNEI. V shed 6 bases, J shed 1 base, and the junction held 10 bases outside the gene matches. CDR3 in DNA: TGTGCCAGCAGACCCGGACTAGCGGGATCGCATTCCTACAATGAGCAGTTCTTC. Translation gives CASRPGLAGSHSYNEQFF.

The rearrangement uses TRBV20-1 and TRBJ2-7; 9 bases align to TRBD1. The CDR3 is made up of 12 amino acids. Germline CDR1 reads DFQATT; CDR2 reads SNEGSKA (reference sequence). Unmatched junction bases numbered 5, after V lost 6 bases and J lost 5 bases. In nucleotides, the CDR3 is TGCAGTGCACTCGACAGGGGGGACGAGCAGTACTTC. Amino acid sequence: CSALDRGDEQYF.

This chain connects TRBV20-1 to TRBJ1-5, with D unresolved. V was clipped by 6 bases and J by 7 bases, with 13 bases between them. The germline gives CDR1 DFQATT, CDR2 SNEGSKA (reference sequence). This CDR3 spans 12 amino acids. The CDR3, as DNA: TGCAGTGCCCGTGCAGCAGAACAGCCCCAGCATTTT. Translation: CSARAAEQPQHF.

In its sample, this clonotype was seen a few times. V and J are TRBV5-1 and TRBJ2-1; D may be TRBD1 or TRBD2 (5 bases each). Per germline, CDR1 SGHRS and CDR2 YFSETQ. V lost 5 bases and J 11 bases, leaving 20 bases between the germline ends. The CDR3 has 14 residues. The CDR3 here is CASRGPTGLGKQFF. The DNA of the CDR3 is TGCGCCAGCAGGGGACCAACCGGCCTCGGGAAGCAGTTCTTC.

The gene calls are TRBV10-1 and TRBJ2-7; either TRBD1 or TRBD2 may supply D (5 bases each). Germline CDR1 WNHNN, CDR2 SYGVQD (reference sequence). The CDR3 sequence is 11 residues long. V was clipped by 5 bases and J by 11 bases, with 13 bases between them. CDR3 DNA: TGCGCCAGCAGTTCGGGAACCAGGGAGTACTTC. Its translation is CASSSGTREYF.

This clonotype was detected a few times. The gene calls are TRBV10-1 and TRBJ2-1; 10 bases agree with TRBD1. CDR3 size: 15 residues. V shed 2 bases and J 5 bases; nucleotides not matched to a gene: 3. The germline V gene has CDR1 WNHNN and CDR2 SYGVQD (reference sequence). The CDR3: CASSEGTGVDNEQFF. The CDR3 DNA reads as TGCGCCAGCAGTGAGGGGACAGGGGTGGACAATGAGCAGTTCTTC.

This clonotype turned up a few times. This sequence joins TRBV12-3 or TRBV12-4 and TRBJ2-2, with D possibly TRBD2 on 5 matching bases. V lost 2 bases and J 4 bases, leaving 8 bases between the germline ends. This CDR3 is 14 amino acids long. CDR3 coding DNA: TGTGCCAGCAGTTTAAGCGGTTTCACCGGGGAGCTGTTTTTT. It specifies CASSLSGFTGELFF.

CDR3 sequence (DNA): TGCAGTGCTAGACTTATAGACAGGGAGGTTGGTGGCTACACCTTC. Protein product: CSARLIDREVGGYTF. The V call is TRBV20-1, the J call TRBJ1-2; 7 bases fit TRBD1. The CDR3 spans 15 residues. V was pared by 2 bases and J by 7 bases, with 13 bases of the junction left unmatched. Per the germline V gene, CDR1 is DFQATT and CDR2 is SNEGSKA (reference sequence).

In its sample, this clonotype was seen a few times. The chain employs TRBV3-1 and TRBJ2-7; the match to TRBD1 covers 9 bases. The length of the CDR3 is 16 residues. In germline, CDR1 is LGHDT, CDR2 YNNKEL (reference sequence). The junction had 11 bases not matched to a gene; V was cut back by 4 bases and J by 4 bases. Here the CDR3 reads CASSPTAGTGQYEQYF. CDR3 DNA sequence: TGTGCCAGCAGCCCTACCGCCGGGACAGGGCAATACGAGCAGTACTTC.

The CDR3 here is CASSVEGGLAGVHNEQFF. DNA for the CDR3: TGTGCCAGCAGCGTAGAGGGGGGGCTAGCGGGAGTCCACAATGAGCAGTTCTTC. This chain connects TRBV9 to TRBJ2-1, with 10 nucleotides matching TRBD2. Germline V lookup: CDR1 SGDLS, CDR2 YYNGEE. The junction had 11 bases not matched to a gene; V was cut back by 0 bases and J by 5 bases. The CDR3 runs 18 residues.